Shown below are 10 T cell receptor beta chains from a single sample sequenced in a study of CD8+ T cells in alopecia areata. Treatment: oral pan-JAK inhibitor, 5-10 mg twice daily. Sequencing used cDNA as its template, made by extracting RNA and reverse transcribing it. Here immunoSEQ multiplex PCR was the method, and the copy in TCRdb shows in-frame clones only, minus some. The sample shows over 200,000 clones, 64% of them seen only once. The sequencing used CD4+ T cells sorted from blood, collected at week 4, from a patient treated with tofacitinib. The receptor source for this set is a human donor with alopecia areata.

The J gene is TRBJ2-3, the V gene TRBV5-1; D is undetermined. V lost 1 base and J 6 bases, leaving 3 bases between the germline ends. The CDR3 runs 11 residues. Germline V gene sequence: CDR1 SGHRS, CDR2 YFSETQ. CDR3 DNA sequence: TGCGCCAGCAGCTTGAGCGATACGCAGTATTTT. The encoded protein is CASSLSDTQYF.

The genes are TRBV29-1 and TRBJ2-7, with D possibly matching TRBD2 (6 bases). Germline lookup yields CDR1 SQVTM and CDR2 ANQGSEA. The CDR3 is 13 residues long. V was clipped by 4 bases and J by 6 bases, with 16 bases between them. CDR3 sequence reads: CSVVVEEGLEQYF. The CDR3 DNA follows: TGCAGCGTTGTGGTGGAGGAGGGCCTCGAGCAGTACTTC.

A few counts support this clone. V and J are TRBV4-3 and TRBJ1-4; no reliable D call. V lost 0 bases and J 4 bases, leaving 9 bases between the germline ends. Per the germline V gene, CDR1 is LGHNA and CDR2 is YSLEER. The CDR3 totals 15 residues. The CDR3 reads CASSQDWAVNEKLFF. The CDR3 bases are TGCGCCAGCAGCCAAGATTGGGCAGTTAATGAAAAACTGTTTTTT.

The chain links TRBV5-1 to TRBJ1-6; D remains unclear. This CDR3 contains 15 residues. Trimming cost V 0 bases and J 7 bases, with 11 bases left between them. The germline gives CDR1 SGHRS, CDR2 YFSETQ. CDR3 protein: CASSLESRRNSPLHF. CDR3 DNA sequence: TGCGCCAGCAGCTTGGAGTCCAGGAGGAATTCACCCCTCCACTTT.

V gene TRBV6-5 combines with J gene TRBJ1-1; weak D call: TRBD1 (6 bases). The CDR3 has 12 residues. The V end was cut by 3 bases, the J end by 14 bases, with 16 bases between. Germline lookup yields CDR1 MNHEY and CDR2 SVGAGI. CDR3 loop: CASSYTGKGLFF. Written as DNA, the CDR3 is TGTGCCAGCAGTTATACAGGGAAAGGCCTCTTCTTT.

The chain couples TRBV29-1 to TRBJ1-2; D call uncertain. The germline V and J ends were trimmed by 0 bases and 4 bases, with 6 bases remaining between them. This CDR3 region has 12 residues. CDR1 and CDR2 (germline): SQVTM, ANQGSEA. CDR3 sequence: CSVEDRLYGYTF. The DNA of the CDR3 is TGCAGCGTTGAAGATCGACTCTATGGCTACACCTTC.

The chain links TRBV27 to TRBJ1-4; maybe TRBD1 (5 bases). Trimming left V 3 bases short and J 3 bases short, with 11 bases between. Per the germline V gene, CDR1 is MNHEY and CDR2 is SMNVEV (reference sequence). This CDR3 is built from 15 residues. CDR3 amino acids: CASSFTSGPNEKLFF. CDR3 DNA: TGTGCCAGCAGTTTCACGTCGGGACCTAATGAAAAACTGTTTTTT.

V is TRBV25-1 and J is TRBJ2-1; 13 nucleotides align to TRBD2. The CDR3 extends over 17 amino acids. Germline V CDR1 and CDR2: MGHDK, SYGVNS. After removal of 5 bases from V and 2 bases from J, the junction contained 6 bases not matched to a gene. CDR3 sequence reads: CASSKRGLAGPYNEQFF. The CDR3 nucleotides read TGTGCCAGCAGTAAACGGGGACTAGCGGGACCCTACAATGAGCAGTTCTTC. Looking up the rest from reference TRBV25-1 and TRBJ2-1 gives the full variable domain: EADIYQTPRYLVIGTGKKITLECSQTMGHDKMYWYQQDPGMELHLIHYSYGVNSTEKGDLSSESTVSRIRTEHFPLTLESARPSHTSQYLCASSKRGLAGPYNEQFFGPGTRLTVL.

The V gene is TRBV29-1, the J gene TRBJ1-2; maybe TRBD1 (5 bases). Germline V CDR1 and CDR2: SQVTM, ANQGSEA. The CDR3 is 15 residues long. V shed 1 base and J shed 4 bases, with 16 bases lying between them. The CDR3 region has the DNA TGCAGCGTTGAAGTCGGGGGGTTGGATGGCTATGGCTACACCTTC. As protein: CSVEVGGLDGYGYTF.

The rearrangement links TRBV30 to TRBJ2-7; the D gene is possibly TRBD2 (5 bases). CDR1 is GTSNPN, CDR2 SVGIG, per germline (reference sequence). The CDR3 has 13 residues. The V end was cut by 5 bases, the J end by 3 bases, with 14 bases between. CDR3 nucleotides: TGTGCCTGGGGCCGGGGAAAAATCTACGAGCAGTACTTC. It encodes CAWGRGKIYEQYF.